This is a list of T cell receptor beta chains from one sample in a study of blood T cells in healthy people across ages. TCRdb re-derived calls from the 5' RACE reads in MiXCR, one entry per CDR3 protein. The sample records 790,000 or so distinct CDR3 sequences, more than 35% being singletons. The sample comprised blood. Receptor source: a man older than 75 in good health. CDR3s include the opening cysteine and the closing phenylalanine or tryptophan. The D gene is left open where the match is weak. Expanded clones are given a class, and other clones once, few, many or no size at all.

j_gene: TRBJ2-7
v_gene: TRBV27
abundance: NA
d_gene: TRBD1
CDR3nt: TGTGCCAGCAGTTTACAGTACAGGGGGCGGGAGCAGTACTTC
CDR3aa: CASSLQYRGREQYF

j_gene: TRBJ2-1
v_gene: TRBV7-2
abundance: NA
d_gene: TRBD2
CDR3nt: TGTGCCAGCAGCCGCTACACTAGCGAATACAATGAGCAGTTCTTC
CDR3aa: CASSRYTSEYNEQFF

j_gene: TRBJ1-4
v_gene: TRBV9
abundance: few
d_gene: NA
CDR3nt: TGTGCCAGCAGCGTAGGGGCAGCAAATGAAAAACTGTTTTTT
CDR3aa: CASSVGAANEKLFF

j_gene: TRBJ2-7
v_gene: TRBV5-1
abundance: few
d_gene: TRBD1
CDR3nt: TGCGCCAGCAGCTTGAGTTCAGGGGGCCTTTACGAGCAGTACTTC
CDR3aa: CASSLSSGGLYEQYF

j_gene: TRBJ1-1
v_gene: TRBV7-9
abundance: NA
d_gene: NA
CDR3nt: TGTGCCAGCAGTCCTACAGGGTGTGAAGCTTTCTTT
CDR3aa: CASSPTGCEAFF

j_gene: TRBJ2-7
v_gene: TRBV6-6
abundance: NA
d_gene: NA
CDR3nt: TGTGCCATCAGCCCGAGGGTTCGAGACGAGCAGTACTTC
CDR3aa: CAISPRVRDEQYF

j_gene: TRBJ2-1
v_gene: TRBV19
abundance: NA
d_gene: TRBD2
CDR3nt: TGTGCCAGTAGGTCCCCTGCGGGGGGACATGTCTACAATGAGCAGTTCTTC
CDR3aa: CASRSPAGGHVYNEQFF

j_gene: TRBJ2-5
v_gene: TRBV28
abundance: many
d_gene: NA
CDR3nt: TGTGCCAGCAGTTATGGCGGAGGCTCGGAGACCCAGTACTTC
CDR3aa: CASSYGGGSETQYF

j_gene: TRBJ2-3
v_gene: TRBV15
abundance: NA
d_gene: NA
CDR3nt: TGTGCCACCAGCATCCTGAGCGGGACAGATACGCAGTATTTT
CDR3aa: CATSILSGTDTQYF

j_gene: TRBJ2-7
v_gene: TRBV5-4
abundance: few
d_gene: TRBD1
CDR3nt: TGTGCCAGCAGCTTGCAACAGGGGGCGGCGGGAGTCCACGAGCAGTACTTC
CDR3aa: CASSLQQGAAGVHEQYF

j_gene: TRBJ1-4
v_gene: TRBV5-1
abundance: few
d_gene: NA
CDR3nt: TGCGCCAGCAGCGCCTCCAATCTAATACCAGGGAAGGGTGAAAAACTGTTTTTT
CDR3aa: CASSASNLIPGKGEKLFF

j_gene: TRBJ1-1
v_gene: TRBV7-2
abundance: few
d_gene: TRBD1
CDR3nt: TGTGCCAGCAGCCGGGACAGGGCCACTGAAGCTTTCTTT
CDR3aa: CASSRDRATEAFF

j_gene: TRBJ2-3
v_gene: TRBV7-3
abundance: NA
d_gene: NA
CDR3nt: TGTACCAGCAGTTCCGATAGCGGAATCACAGATACGCAGTATTTT
CDR3aa: CTSSSDSGITDTQYF

j_gene: TRBJ1-2
v_gene: TRBV7-9
abundance: NA
d_gene: TRBD1
CDR3nt: TGTGCCAGCAGCCGAGGGACAGCCATCTATGGCTACACCTTC
CDR3aa: CASSRGTAIYGYTF

j_gene: TRBJ2-3
v_gene: TRBV7-3
abundance: many
d_gene: NA
CDR3nt: TGTGCCAGCAGCTTTGGGACACTCACACATACGCAGTATTTT
CDR3aa: CASSFGTLTHTQYF

j_gene: TRBJ2-2
v_gene: TRBV12-3/TRBV12-4
abundance: NA
d_gene: NA
CDR3nt: TGTGCCAGCACCGTAGGGGAGACCGGGGAGCTGTTTTTT
CDR3aa: CASTVGETGELFF

j_gene: TRBJ2-3
v_gene: TRBV18
abundance: NA
d_gene: TRBD2
CDR3nt: TGTGCCAGCTCACCGGAGCTAGCGGGGCCAGATACGCAGTATTTT
CDR3aa: CASSPELAGPDTQYF

j_gene: TRBJ2-5
v_gene: TRBV15
abundance: few
d_gene: NA
CDR3nt: TGTGCCACCAGCAGAGAGGGTGAAGGCCAAGAGACCCAGTACTTC
CDR3aa: CATSREGEGQETQYF

j_gene: TRBJ1-2
v_gene: TRBV24-1
abundance: few
d_gene: NA
CDR3nt: TGTGCCACCAGAGGTCCTGGACCGCAGAACTATGGCTACACCTTC
CDR3aa: CATRGPGPQNYGYTF

j_gene: TRBJ2-2
v_gene: TRBV4-3
abundance: NA
d_gene: NA
CDR3nt: TGCGCCAGCAGCCAAGATGTAGGAGTCAACACCGGGGAGCTGTTTTTT
CDR3aa: CASSQDVGVNTGELFF

j_gene: TRBJ2-3
v_gene: TRBV5-1
abundance: NA
d_gene: NA
CDR3nt: TGCGCCAGCACCGTGCCTAGCACAGATACGCAGTATTTT
CDR3aa: CASTVPSTDTQYF

j_gene: TRBJ2-2
v_gene: TRBV11-2
abundance: NA
d_gene: NA
CDR3nt: TGTGCCAGCAGCCCACGAGAGCTCGGGGAGCTGTTTTTT
CDR3aa: CASSPRELGELFF

j_gene: TRBJ2-7
v_gene: TRBV29-1
abundance: few
d_gene: NA
CDR3nt: TGCAGCGTTTTGTTTCGAGACAGCAACTACGAGCAGTACTTC
CDR3aa: CSVLFRDSNYEQYF

j_gene: TRBJ2-1
v_gene: TRBV20-1
abundance: NA
d_gene: TRBD2
CDR3nt: TGCAGTGCTAGTGAGATGGGGAGCGGGAAATGGAATGAGCAGTTCTTC
CDR3aa: CSASEMGSGKWNEQFF

j_gene: TRBJ2-5
v_gene: TRBV5-1
abundance: few
d_gene: NA
CDR3nt: TGCGCCAGCAGCTCCTCACAGGGTGGCCAAGAGACCCAGTACTTC
CDR3aa: CASSSSQGGQETQYF

j_gene: TRBJ1-1
v_gene: TRBV10-3
abundance: few
d_gene: NA
CDR3nt: TGTGCCATCAGTGAGTCGATGGGGGGAAGGACTGAAGCTTTCTTT
CDR3aa: CAISESMGGRTEAFF

j_gene: TRBJ2-1
v_gene: TRBV7-3
abundance: NA
d_gene: NA
CDR3nt: TGTGCCAGCAGCTTGGCACGCAACGGAGGAGAGCAGTTCTTC
CDR3aa: CASSLARNGGEQFF

j_gene: TRBJ2-6
v_gene: TRBV5-6
abundance: many
d_gene: NA
CDR3nt: TGTGCCAGCAGCTTGGCAGTAGGGTCCTCTGGGGCCAACGTCCTGACTTTC
CDR3aa: CASSLAVGSSGANVLTF

j_gene: TRBJ1-6
v_gene: TRBV27
abundance: few
d_gene: NA
CDR3nt: TGTGCCAGCAGCCAGGACTATAATTCACCCCTCCACTTT
CDR3aa: CASSQDYNSPLHF

j_gene: TRBJ2-1
v_gene: TRBV20-1
abundance: few
d_gene: NA
CDR3nt: TGCAGTGCTAGAGATAGCGTGTCGAGCAATGAGCAGTTCTTC
CDR3aa: CSARDSVSSNEQFF

j_gene: TRBJ1-1
v_gene: TRBV5-1
abundance: NA
d_gene: TRBD1
CDR3nt: TGCGCCAGCAGCACCGCGACAGGGGTGAACACTGAAGCTTTCTTT
CDR3aa: CASSTATGVNTEAFF

j_gene: TRBJ1-1
v_gene: TRBV9
abundance: once
d_gene: TRBD1
CDR3nt: TGTGCCAGCAGTCCCAGGGGGGCAGTGAACACTGAAGCTTTCTTT
CDR3aa: CASSPRGAVNTEAFF

j_gene: TRBJ2-2
v_gene: TRBV29-1
abundance: few
d_gene: NA
CDR3nt: TGCAGCGCCGAGATGGGGCAGAACACCGGGGAGCTGTTTTTT
CDR3aa: CSAEMGQNTGELFF

j_gene: TRBJ2-1
v_gene: TRBV5-1
abundance: NA
d_gene: TRBD2
CDR3nt: TGCGCCAGCAGCTTGGGAACTAGCGGGAAACTCAATGAGCAGTTCTTC
CDR3aa: CASSLGTSGKLNEQFF

j_gene: TRBJ2-7
v_gene: TRBV24-1
abundance: NA
d_gene: TRBD1
CDR3nt: TGTGCCACCAGTGACCCGGACAGGGGGGGTCTTAACTACGAGCAGTACTTC
CDR3aa: CATSDPDRGGLNYEQYF